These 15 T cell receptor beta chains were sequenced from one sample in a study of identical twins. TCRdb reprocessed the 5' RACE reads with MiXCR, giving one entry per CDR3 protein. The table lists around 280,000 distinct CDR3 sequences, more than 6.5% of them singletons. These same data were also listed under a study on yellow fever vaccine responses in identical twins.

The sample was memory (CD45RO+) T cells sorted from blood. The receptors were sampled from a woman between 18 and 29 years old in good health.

CDR3 amino acids: CASSMNEVGETQYF. The CDR3 DNA reads TGTGCCAGTAGTATGAACGAAGTTGGGGAGACCCAGTACTTC. This sequence joins TRBV19 and TRBJ2-5; D call uncertain. Germline V gene data show CDR1 as LNHDA and CDR2 as SQIVND (reference sequence). The CDR3 has 14 amino acids. V was cut by 3 bases and J by 5 bases, with 13 bases left in between.

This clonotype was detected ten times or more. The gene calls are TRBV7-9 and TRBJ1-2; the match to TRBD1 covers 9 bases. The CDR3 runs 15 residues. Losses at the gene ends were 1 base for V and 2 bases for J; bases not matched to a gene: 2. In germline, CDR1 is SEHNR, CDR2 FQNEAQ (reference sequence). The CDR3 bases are TGTGCCAGCAGCTTAGAGGGACAGGGCAACTATGGCTACACCTTC. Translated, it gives CASSLEGQGNYGYTF.

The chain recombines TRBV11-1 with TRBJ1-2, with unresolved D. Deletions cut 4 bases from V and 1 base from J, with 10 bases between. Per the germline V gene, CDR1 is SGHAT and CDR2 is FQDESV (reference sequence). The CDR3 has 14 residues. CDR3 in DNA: TGTGCCAGCAGCTCAGCCCGGGTTAACTATGGCTACACCTTC. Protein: CASSSARVNYGYTF.

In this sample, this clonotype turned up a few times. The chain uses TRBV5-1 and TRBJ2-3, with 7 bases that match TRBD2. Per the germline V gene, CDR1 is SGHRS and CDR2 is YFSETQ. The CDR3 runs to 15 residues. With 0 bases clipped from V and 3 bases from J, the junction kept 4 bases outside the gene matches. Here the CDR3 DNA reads TGCGCCAGCAGCTTGGGTGACGGGAGGACAGATACGCAGTATTTT. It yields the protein CASSLGDGRTDTQYF.

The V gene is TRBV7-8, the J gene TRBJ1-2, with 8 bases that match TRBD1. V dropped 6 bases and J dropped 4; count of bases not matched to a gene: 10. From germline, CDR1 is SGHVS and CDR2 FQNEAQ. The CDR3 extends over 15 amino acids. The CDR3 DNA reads TGTGCCAGCAGACAACAACAGGGGGGGGGCTATGGCTACACCTTC. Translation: CASRQQQGGGYGYTF. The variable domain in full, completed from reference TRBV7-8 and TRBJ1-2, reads GAGVSQSPRYKVAKRGQDVALRCDPISGHVSLFWYQQALGQGPEFLTYFQNEAQLDKSGLPSDRFFAERPEGSVSTLKIQRTQQEDSAVYLCASRQQQGGGYGYTFGSGTRLTVV.

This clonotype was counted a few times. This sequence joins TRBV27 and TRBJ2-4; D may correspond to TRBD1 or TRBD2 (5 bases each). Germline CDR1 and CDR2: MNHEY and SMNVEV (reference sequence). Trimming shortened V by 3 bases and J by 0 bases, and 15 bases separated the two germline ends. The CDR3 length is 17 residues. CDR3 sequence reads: CASSFRGSELAKNIQYF. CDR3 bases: TGTGCCAGCAGTTTCCGGGGCTCTGAACTAGCCAAAAACATTCAGTACTTC.

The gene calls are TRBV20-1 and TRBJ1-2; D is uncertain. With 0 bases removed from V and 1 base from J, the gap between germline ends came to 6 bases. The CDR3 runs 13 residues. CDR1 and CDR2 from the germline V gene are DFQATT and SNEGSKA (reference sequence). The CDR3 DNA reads TGCAGTGCTAGAGATGTTGATAACTATGGCTACACCTTC. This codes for CSARDVDNYGYTF.

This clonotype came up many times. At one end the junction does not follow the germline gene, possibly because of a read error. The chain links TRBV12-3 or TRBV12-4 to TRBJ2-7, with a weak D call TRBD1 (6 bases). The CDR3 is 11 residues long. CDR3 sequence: CASSLGQGKHF. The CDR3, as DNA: TGTGCCAGCAGTTTAGGCCAGGGGAAGCACTTC.

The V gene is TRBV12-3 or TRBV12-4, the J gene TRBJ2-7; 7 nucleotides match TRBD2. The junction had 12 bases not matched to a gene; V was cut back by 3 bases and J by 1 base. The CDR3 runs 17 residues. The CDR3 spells CASSFRFGGGSSYEQYF. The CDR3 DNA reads TGTGCCAGCAGTTTTAGGTTTGGTGGCGGGAGTTCCTACGAGCAGTACTTC.

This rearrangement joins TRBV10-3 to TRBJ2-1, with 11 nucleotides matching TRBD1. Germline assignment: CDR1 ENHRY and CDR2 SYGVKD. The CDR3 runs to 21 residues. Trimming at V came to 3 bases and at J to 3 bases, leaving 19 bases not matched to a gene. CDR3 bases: TGTGCCATCAGTGACCCCCACTCAGGGACAGGGGGACGGGATAGCTACAATGAGCAGTTCTTC. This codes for CAISDPHSGTGGRDSYNEQFF.

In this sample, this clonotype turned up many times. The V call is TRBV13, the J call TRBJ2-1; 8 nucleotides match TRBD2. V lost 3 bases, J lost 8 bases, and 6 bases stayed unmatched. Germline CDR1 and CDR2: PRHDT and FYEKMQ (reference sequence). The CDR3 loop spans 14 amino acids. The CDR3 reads CASSFGTSLHEQFF. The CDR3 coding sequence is TGTGCCAGCAGCTTTGGGACTAGTCTCCATGAGCAGTTCTTC.

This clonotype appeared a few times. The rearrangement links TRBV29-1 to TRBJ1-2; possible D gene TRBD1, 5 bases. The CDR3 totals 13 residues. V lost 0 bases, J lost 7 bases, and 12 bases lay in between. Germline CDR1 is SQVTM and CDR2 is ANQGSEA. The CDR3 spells CSVEEGVGRGYTF. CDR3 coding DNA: TGCAGCGTTGAAGAGGGGGTCGGTCGTGGCTACACCTTC.

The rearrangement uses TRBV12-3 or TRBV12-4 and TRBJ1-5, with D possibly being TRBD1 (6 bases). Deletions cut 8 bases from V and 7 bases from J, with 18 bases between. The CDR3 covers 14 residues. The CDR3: CASVLQGSGQPQHF. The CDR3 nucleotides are TGTGCCAGCGTACTACAGGGCAGCGGGCAGCCCCAGCATTTT.

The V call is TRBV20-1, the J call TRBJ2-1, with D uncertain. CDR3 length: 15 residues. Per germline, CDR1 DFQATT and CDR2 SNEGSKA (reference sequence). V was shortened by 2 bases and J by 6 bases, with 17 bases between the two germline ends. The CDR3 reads CSARILGWPGNEQFF. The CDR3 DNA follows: TGCAGTGCTAGAATCCTAGGCTGGCCGGGCAATGAGCAGTTCTTC.

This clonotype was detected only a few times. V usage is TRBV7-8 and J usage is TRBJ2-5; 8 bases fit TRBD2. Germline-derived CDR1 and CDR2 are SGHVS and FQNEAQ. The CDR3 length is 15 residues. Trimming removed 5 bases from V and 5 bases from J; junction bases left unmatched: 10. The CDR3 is CASSQQGLAGETQYF. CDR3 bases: TGTGCCAGCAGCCAACAAGGGCTAGCGGGTGAGACCCAGTACTTC.